This record covers a single TCR beta chain. Its antigen is undetermined. This record comes from a study of long-term antiretroviral therapy in people with HIV. The CDR3 is 15 amino acids. The V segment lost 5 bases and the J segment 0 bases; nucleotides outside the gene matches: 6. Per the germline V gene, CDR1 is SEHNR and CDR2 is FQNEAQ (reference sequence). Study outcomes and limitations: Blood was collected between 2004 and 2017, possibly under older ART regimens. Despite increasing after ART, diversity remained lower than that of transplant donor controls.

Assay version v3.0 of immunoSEQ was used, and it was run at survey level. TCRdb keeps only in-frame clones here, not all; method: immunoSEQ multiplex PCR. The data show 20,000 to 30,000 clones, around three quarters seen once. The specimen comprised unsorted PBMCs, sampled 1.2 years after starting antiretroviral therapy. The rearrangement links TRBV7-9 to TRBJ1-1; TRBD1 aligns across 7 bases. The receptor was derived from a woman in her 40s with HIV. The CDR3 is CASSPTGFMNTEAFF. The CDR3 nucleotides read TGTGCCAGCAGCCCGACAGGGTTCATGAACACTGAAGCTTTCTTT.